This T cell receptor beta chain was profiled in a study of blood T cell repertoires in COVID-19. Data came from immunoSEQ multiplex PCR; TCRdb stores just in-frame clones and leaves some out. The sample consists of 40,000 to 60,000 clones, approximately 84% of them appearing once. The CDR3 runs to 12 residues. The germline V gene encodes CDR1 SGHTA and CDR2 FQGNSA. V was trimmed by 5 bases and J by 4 bases, leaving 8 bases between them. Sequencing was carried out using peripheral blood. V is TRBV7-2 and J is TRBJ1-2; D gene ambiguous. This receptor was taken from a man aged 50 to 59 with active COVID-19. The CDR3 sequence is CASSIVRYGYTF. The CDR3 DNA is TGTGCCAGCAGCATAGTCCGCTATGGCTACACCTTC.